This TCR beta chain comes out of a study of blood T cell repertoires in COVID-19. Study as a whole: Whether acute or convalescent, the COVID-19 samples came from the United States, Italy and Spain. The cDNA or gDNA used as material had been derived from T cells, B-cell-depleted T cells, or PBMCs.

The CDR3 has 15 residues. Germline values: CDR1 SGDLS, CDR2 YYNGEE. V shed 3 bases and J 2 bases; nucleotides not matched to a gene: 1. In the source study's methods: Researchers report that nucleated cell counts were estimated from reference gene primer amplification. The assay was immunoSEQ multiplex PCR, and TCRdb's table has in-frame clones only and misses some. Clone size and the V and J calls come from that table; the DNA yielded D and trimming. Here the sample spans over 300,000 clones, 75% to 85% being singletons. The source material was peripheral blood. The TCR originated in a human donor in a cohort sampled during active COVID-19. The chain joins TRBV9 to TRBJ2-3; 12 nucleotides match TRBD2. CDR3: CASSASGGDTDTQYF. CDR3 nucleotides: TGTGCCAGCAGCGCTAGCGGGGGGGACACAGATACGCAGTATTTT.